The 3 T cell receptor beta chains below all came from one sample that was sequenced in a study of blood T cell repertoires in COVID-19. The method was immunoSEQ multiplex PCR; TCRdb's version includes in-frame clones alone and lacks a portion of them. The top ten hold more than 20% of the sample, which has 90,000 to 120,000 clones, about four fifths seen once. Material: peripheral blood. These receptors were collected from a man aged 60 to 69 with acute or convalescent COVID-19.

The chain joins TRBV5-1 to TRBJ2-1; 8 bases line up with TRBD1. Germline V gene sequence: CDR1 SGHRS, CDR2 YFSETQ. V lost 4 bases to trimming and J lost 3 bases; unmatched junction nucleotides: 3. This CDR3 comprises 14 residues. CDR3 residues: CASSGQGFYNEQFF. Here the CDR3 DNA reads TGCGCCAGCAGCGGACAGGGTTTCTACAATGAGCAGTTCTTC. Filled out from reference TRBV5-1 and TRBJ2-1, the complete variable domain reads KAGVTQTPRYLIKTRGQQVTLSCSPISGHRSVSWYQQTPGQGLQFLFEYFSETQRNKGNFPGRFSGRQFSNSRSEMNVSTLELGDSALYLCASSGQGFYNEQFFGPGTRLTVL.

The chain is built from TRBV5-1 and TRBJ2-2; a possible D gene is TRBD1 (5 bases). The CDR3 totals 15 residues. Deletions cut 0 bases from V and 3 bases from J, with 9 bases between. Germline V gene lookup returns CDR1 SGHRS and CDR2 YFSETQ. In DNA form, the CDR3 reads TGCGCCAGCAGCTTGGACAGGCTGGACACCGGGGAGCTGTTTTTT. Amino acid sequence: CASSLDRLDTGELFF.

This rearrangement joins TRBV6-5 to TRBJ2-7; TRBD1 aligns across 8 bases. Germline-derived CDR1 and CDR2 are MNHEY and SVGAGI. This CDR3 is built from 15 residues. The trim removed 5 bases at V and 2 bases at J, leaving 8 bases unmatched. CDR3 coding DNA: TGTGCCAGCAGTCACGATGGGGACAGGCCCTACGAGCAGTACTTC. Protein: CASSHDGDRPYEQYF.